A selection of T cell receptor beta chains follows, all from one sample in a study of CD8 T cells in ankylosing spondylitis. From the 5' RACE reads, TCRdb called clonotypes with MiXCR, one entry per CDR3 protein. The table lists 250,000 or so distinct CDR3 sequences, 24% of them singletons. Specimen: blood, either unsorted or a sorted T cell fraction (not recorded which). All receptors come from a male donor with ankylosing spondylitis or in good health (not recorded which). Both conserved end residues are part of each CDR3. Each record gives: J gene, V gene, D gene, clone size, CDR3 protein, CDR3 DNA. D genes are given only for firm matches. Only part of the rows carry a size: once, few, many, or a class if the clone is expanded.

J: TRBJ2-3
V: TRBV6-6
D: NA
size: NA
CDR3: CASGPPGDTQYF
DNA: TGTGCCAGCGGGCCCCCTGGAGATACGCAGTATTTT

J: TRBJ2-5
V: TRBV12-3/TRBV12-4
D: NA
size: NA
CDR3: CASSIGIGVETQYF
DNA: TGTGCCAGCAGCATAGGGATAGGGGTGGAGACCCAGTACTTC

J: TRBJ1-4
V: TRBV20-1
D: NA
size: NA
CDR3: CSARDWGAVKVF
DNA: TGCAGTGCTAGAGACTGGGGGGCAGTAAAGGTTTTT

J: TRBJ1-3
V: TRBV7-8
D: NA
size: NA
CDR3: CASSLPPGASGNTIYF
DNA: TGTGCCAGCAGCTTACCCCCCGGCGCCTCTGGAAACACCATATATTTT

J: TRBJ2-5
V: TRBV6-1
D: NA
size: NA
CDR3: CASSSGRGGETQYF
DNA: TGTGCCAGCAGCTCCGGACGGGGTGGGGAGACCCAGTACTTC

J: TRBJ2-7
V: TRBV28
D: NA
size: NA
CDR3: CASSLGGAVNEQYF
DNA: TGTGCCAGCAGTTTGGGGGGCGCCGTAAACGAGCAGTACTTC

J: TRBJ2-5
V: TRBV18
D: TRBD2
size: many
CDR3: CASSPQRTSGGETQYF
DNA: TGTGCCAGCTCACCACAGCGGACTAGCGGGGGTGAGACCCAGTACTTC

J: TRBJ2-2
V: TRBV7-2
D: NA
size: many
CDR3: CASSLAPTRGAGGELFF
DNA: TGTGCCAGCAGCTTAGCCCCAACGAGGGGGGCGGGCGGGGAGCTGTTTTTT

J: TRBJ2-3
V: TRBV10-3
D: NA
size: NA
CDR3: CAISESYTEDTQYF
DNA: TGTGCCATCAGTGAGTCCTACACAGAAGATACGCAGTATTTT

J: TRBJ2-7
V: TRBV10-3
D: TRBD1
size: NA
CDR3: CATRQGPGEQYF
DNA: TGTGCCACTCGACAGGGGCCGGGCGAGCAGTACTTC

J: TRBJ2-7
V: TRBV10-3
D: NA
size: many
CDR3: CAISENRDSYEQYF
DNA: TGTGCCATCAGCGAGAACAGGGACTCCTACGAGCAGTACTTC

J: TRBJ2-3
V: TRBV29-1
D: NA
size: many
CDR3: CSVTGTLSIDTQYF
DNA: TGCAGCGTGACCGGGACTCTTTCCATAGATACGCAGTATTTT

J: TRBJ2-7
V: TRBV15
D: TRBD2
size: few
CDR3: CATSRDRLADYEQYF
DNA: TGTGCCACCAGCAGAGATAGGCTAGCGGACTACGAGCAGTACTTC

J: TRBJ2-5
V: TRBV20-1
D: NA
size: NA
CDR3: CSASGGYRRETQYF
DNA: TGCAGTGCTAGCGGGGGATACCGTCGAGAGACCCAGTACTTC

J: TRBJ2-1
V: TRBV20-1
D: TRBD2
size: many
CDR3: CSAKRGATYNEQFF
DNA: TGCAGTGCCAAGCGGGGGGCCACATACAATGAGCAGTTCTTC

J: TRBJ2-3
V: TRBV10-3
D: NA
size: NA
CDR3: CATAGTTDTQYF
DNA: TGTGCCACGGCAGGGACCACAGATACGCAGTATTTT

J: TRBJ2-1
V: TRBV28
D: TRBD2
size: many
CDR3: CASSAAGGAHNEQFF
DNA: TGTGCCAGCAGTGCAGCGGGGGGCGCACACAATGAGCAGTTCTTC

J: TRBJ2-3
V: TRBV10-1
D: NA
size: few
CDR3: CASSVRVGTDTQYF
DNA: TGCGCCAGCAGTGTAAGGGTAGGCACAGATACGCAGTATTTT

J: TRBJ2-7
V: TRBV12-3/TRBV12-4
D: TRBD2
size: NA
CDR3: CASSLMLAGGYEQYF
DNA: TGTGCCAGCAGTTTGATGTTAGCGGGGGGCTACGAGCAGTACTTC

J: TRBJ2-3
V: TRBV20-1
D: TRBD2
size: NA
CDR3: CSARDPAGEDTQYF
DNA: TGCAGTGCTAGAGATCCAGCGGGGGAAGATACGCAGTATTTT

J: TRBJ2-1
V: TRBV5-8
D: NA
size: few
CDR3: CASRLRGRHINEQFF
DNA: TGTGCCAGCAGGCTCCGGGGCAGACACATCAATGAGCAGTTCTTC

J: TRBJ2-5
V: TRBV11-3
D: NA
size: NA
CDR3: CASSLGHGGQDQETQYF
DNA: TGTGCCAGCAGCTTAGGGCACGGGGGGCAGGACCAAGAGACCCAGTACTTC

J: TRBJ2-2
V: TRBV10-3
D: NA
size: NA
CDR3: CAARRGTSTGELFFF
DNA: NA

J: TRBJ2-3
V: TRBV20-1
D: TRBD2
size: few
CDR3: CSASSLAGGYGTDTQYF
DNA: TGCAGTGCTAGTAGCCTAGCGGGGGGCTATGGCACAGATACGCAGTATTTT

J: TRBJ2-3
V: TRBV20-1
D: NA
size: many
CDR3: CSAGTISTDTQYF
DNA: TGCAGTGCTGGTACGATTAGCACAGATACGCAGTATTTT

J: TRBJ2-1
V: TRBV18
D: NA
size: many
CDR3: CASSPSIGAEQFF
DNA: TGTGCCAGCTCACCTTCGATAGGGGCTGAGCAGTTCTTC

J: TRBJ1-2
V: TRBV3-1
D: NA
size: NA
CDR3: CASSPAQGYYGYTF
DNA: TGTGCCAGCAGCCCAGCACAGGGTTACTATGGCTACACCTTC

J: TRBJ2-4
V: TRBV2
D: NA
size: NA
CDR3: CASSVEGRYIQYF
DNA: TGTGCCAGCAGTGTGGAGGGAAGGTACATTCAGTACTTC

J: TRBJ1-2
V: TRBV2
D: NA
size: many
CDR3: CASSERGGGYTF
DNA: TGTGCCAGCAGTGAAAGGGGTGGCGGCTACACCTTC

J: TRBJ2-7
V: TRBV20-1
D: NA
size: few
CDR3: CSTLPRPGEQYF
DNA: TGCAGCACCCTGCCACGGCCGGGCGAGCAGTACTTC

J: TRBJ1-1
V: TRBV10-3
D: NA
size: few
CDR3: CAISRPTRTGVNTEAFF
DNA: TGTGCCATCAGCCGACCCACCCGGACCGGGGTGAACACTGAAGCTTTCTTT

J: TRBJ2-7
V: TRBV10-3
D: TRBD1
size: NA
CDR3: CAIKEGQGGYEQYF
DNA: TGTGCCATCAAAGAGGGACAGGGGGGATACGAGCAGTACTTC

J: TRBJ2-1
V: TRBV20-1
D: NA
size: many
CDR3: CSAISPGTTNEQFF
DNA: TGCAGTGCTATTTCACCCGGGACAACTAATGAGCAGTTCTTC

J: TRBJ2-1
V: TRBV5-5
D: NA
size: NA
CDR3: CASSLDGTGYNEQFF
DNA: TGTGCCAGCAGCTTGGACGGGACCGGATACAATGAGCAGTTCTTC

J: TRBJ2-5
V: TRBV20-1
D: NA
size: few
CDR3: CRLRTAQETQYF
DNA: TGCAGACTCAGGACAGCCCAAGAGACCCAGTACTTC

J: TRBJ2-1
V: TRBV20-1
D: TRBD1
size: many
CDR3: CSAGGQDYNEQFF
DNA: TGCAGTGCAGGGGGACAGGACTACAATGAGCAGTTCTTC

J: TRBJ1-5
V: TRBV10-3
D: TRBD1
size: many
CDR3: CAISGGQGQPQHF
DNA: TGTGCCATCAGCGGGGGACAGGGTCAGCCCCAGCATTTT

J: TRBJ2-5
V: TRBV6-6
D: NA
size: NA
CDR3: CASSYGVVETQYF
DNA: TGTGCCAGCAGTTACGGAGTGGTGGAGACCCAGTACTTC

J: TRBJ1-1
V: TRBV7-2
D: NA
size: many
CDR3: CASSEKVRLEAFF
DNA: TGTGCCAGCAGCGAAAAGGTTCGGCTTGAAGCTTTCTTT

J: TRBJ2-5
V: TRBV20-1
D: NA
size: many
CDR3: CSADPGTSKETQYF
DNA: TGCAGTGCCGACCCAGGGACCTCCAAAGAGACCCAGTACTTC

J: TRBJ2-1
V: TRBV20-1
D: TRBD2
size: few
CDR3: CSARTSGKYNEQFF
DNA: TGCAGTGCCCGGACTAGCGGGAAATACAATGAGCAGTTCTTC

J: TRBJ2-3
V: TRBV5-1
D: NA
size: NA
CDR3: CASSPGSPGADTQYF
DNA: TGCGCCAGCAGCCCGGGGTCCCCCGGAGCAGATACGCAGTATTTT

J: TRBJ2-5
V: TRBV5-4
D: NA
size: NA
CDR3: CASSSPTNQETQYF
DNA: TGTGCCAGCAGCTCCCCGACCAACCAAGAGACCCAGTACTTC

J: TRBJ1-1
V: TRBV12-3/TRBV12-4
D: NA
size: many
CDR3: CASSLGAGVTEAFF
DNA: TGTGCCAGCAGTTTAGGGGCGGGCGTAACTGAAGCTTTCTTT

J: TRBJ2-7
V: TRBV18
D: NA
size: many
CDR3: CASSPSQEPYEQYF
DNA: TGTGCCAGCTCACCCTCACAGGAACCCTACGAGCAGTACTTC

J: TRBJ2-5
V: TRBV20-1
D: NA
size: many
CDR3: CSAREGRGQETQYF
DNA: TGCAGTGCTAGAGAGGGGCGGGGACAAGAGACCCAGTACTTC

J: TRBJ2-5
V: TRBV12-3/TRBV12-4
D: NA
size: many
CDR3: CASSFGGPETQYF
DNA: TGTGCCAGCAGTTTCGGGGGTCCTGAGACCCAGTACTTC

J: TRBJ2-5
V: TRBV12-3/TRBV12-4
D: NA
size: many
CDR3: CASSNGRASGETQYF
DNA: TGTGCCAGCAGCAATGGACGGGCCTCAGGGGAGACCCAGTACTTC

J: TRBJ2-1
V: TRBV12-3/TRBV12-4
D: NA
size: NA
CDR3: CASRQVQSSYNEQFF
DNA: TGTGCCAGCAGACAGGTACAGAGCTCCTACAATGAGCAGTTCTTC

J: TRBJ2-7
V: TRBV5-5
D: NA
size: NA
CDR3: CASSSQWGTYEQYF
DNA: TGTGCCAGCAGCTCCCAGTGGGGTACCTACGAGCAGTACTTC

J: TRBJ2-3
V: TRBV20-1
D: TRBD2
size: NA
CDR3: CSARVAIAGLTDTQYF
DNA: TGCAGTGCTAGAGTCGCTATAGCGGGGCTCACAGATACGCAGTATTTT

J: TRBJ1-6
V: TRBV6-1
D: NA
size: NA
CDR3: CASSPSSYNSPLHF
DNA: TGTGCCAGCAGCCCTAGCTCCTATAATTCACCCCTCCACTTT

J: TRBJ1-2
V: TRBV5-6
D: NA
size: NA
CDR3: CASSPSWTDTNYGYTF
DNA: TGTGCCAGCAGCCCCTCATGGACAGACACTAACTATGGCTACACCTTC

J: TRBJ2-3
V: TRBV20-1
D: NA
size: NA
CDR3: CSAPQGRSDTQYF
DNA: TGCAGTGCTCCGCAGGGGAGATCAGATACGCAGTATTTT

J: TRBJ2-3
V: TRBV10-2
D: NA
size: many
CDR3: CASSEYTTGDTQYF
DNA: TGCGCCAGCAGTGAGTATACCACCGGAGATACGCAGTATTTT